Listed here are 17 T cell receptor beta chains from one sample, sequenced in a study of a mutant IDH1 vaccine in newly diagnosed glioma. Here immunoSEQ multiplex PCR was the method, and the copy in TCRdb shows in-frame clones only, minus some. The sample has over 80,000 clones, around 90% seen once. Stated time point: baseline, week 1 (first vaccination visit). As to treatment: pre-vaccination baseline after standard-of-care therapy. Sample: PBMCs, taken from a glioma patient treated with radiotherapy, temozolomide or both. These TCRs come from a woman between 45 and 60 years old with glioma.

The gene calls are TRBV5-8 and TRBJ1-3; tentatively, D is TRBD1 (5 bases). CDR1 and CDR2 from the germline V gene are SGHTS and YDEGEE. The CDR3 consists of 16 residues. The V and J ends lost 5 bases and 0 bases respectively, with 15 bases between them. CDR3 sequence (DNA): TGTGCCAGCAGTAAGGGACGCCTGAGCTCTGGAAACACCATATATTTT. It specifies CASSKGRLSSGNTIYF.

V usage is TRBV19 and J usage is TRBJ1-6; D is unclear. Germline V CDR1 and CDR2: LNHDA, SQIVND (reference sequence). The CDR3 runs to 15 residues. V lost 1 base, J lost 10 bases, and 14 bases lay in between. CDR3 coding DNA: TGTGCCAGTAGTATAGTCCAGGCGGGCCACTCACCCCTCCACTTT. Translating gives CASSIVQAGHSPLHF.

The V gene is TRBV11-2, the J gene TRBJ2-7, with 8 bases identical to TRBD2. With 5 bases clipped from V and 0 bases from J, the junction kept 9 bases outside the gene matches. This CDR3 region has 16 residues. Germline loops: CDR1 SGHAT, CDR2 FQNNGV. The CDR3 DNA is TGTGCCAGCAGCATCACCTTAGCGGGAAGCTCCTACGAGCAGTACTTC. This translates into CASSITLAGSSYEQYF.

The CDR3 DNA sequence: TGTGCCAGCAGCTTGGCCAGAGGTCCGCCAAAACATGAGCAGTTCTTC. This translates into CASSLARGPPKHEQFF. The chain carries TRBV5-5 and TRBJ2-1, with D hard to call. Trimming shortened V by 0 bases and J by 8 bases, and 18 bases separated the two germline ends. The CDR3 sequence is 16 residues long. Germline V gene sequence: CDR1 SGHKS, CDR2 YYEKEE (reference sequence). The variable domain in full, completed from reference TRBV5-5 and TRBJ2-1, reads DAGVTQSPTHLIKTRGQQVTLRCSPISGHKSVSWYQQVLGQGPQFIFQYYEKEERGRGNFPDRFSARQFPNYSSELNVNALLLGDSALYLCASSLARGPPKHEQFFGPGTRLTVL.

The chain carries TRBV5-6 and TRBJ2-7; TRBD2 matches at 9 bases. Per germline, CDR1 SGHDT and CDR2 YYEEEE. This CDR3 has 15 amino acids. Trimming took 2 bases from V and 7 from J; bases not matched to a gene: 10. This CDR3 is CASSFGIAGVGEQYF. CDR3 sequence (DNA): TGTGCCAGCAGCTTCGGGATAGCGGGAGTAGGAGAGCAGTACTTC.

This clone has a single count. The chain links TRBV29-1 to TRBJ2-4; 10 bases map to TRBD2. J gave up 7 bases and V 7 bases, and 7 bases lay outside the gene matches. Germline lookup yields CDR1 SQVTM and CDR2 ANQGSEA. The CDR3 is 13 residues long. The DNA for the CDR3 is TGCAGCGGATTAGCGGGAGGAGGGAACATTCAGTACTTC. Translating gives CSGLAGGGNIQYF.

This clone showed up just a few times. V is TRBV25-1 and J is TRBJ1-1, with TRBD1 matching over 7 bases. From germline, CDR1 is MGHDK and CDR2 SYGVNS. The CDR3 has 15 residues. V lost 4 bases, J lost 1 base, and 6 bases stayed unmatched. DNA for the CDR3: TGTGCCAGCAGTGCTTCAGGGGGTAGGAACACTGAAGCTTTCTTT. Amino acid sequence: CASSASGGRNTEAFF.

This sequence joins TRBV5-4 and TRBJ1-2; possibly TRBD1 for D (6 bases). CDR1 and CDR2 from the germline V gene are SGHNT and YYREEE (reference sequence). V was shortened by 0 bases and J by 8 bases, with 11 bases between the two germline ends. This CDR3 has 13 amino acids. The CDR3 nucleotides are TGTGCCAGCAGCTTGGACAGGGACGGCGGCTACACCTTC. Translated, it gives CASSLDRDGGYTF.

Note on this clone: Other DNA sequences in this specimen translate into the identical CDR3. The V and J genes are TRBV5-1 and TRBJ2-5, with D perhaps TRBD1 (6 bases). The CDR3 has 15 residues. Germline-derived CDR1 and CDR2 are SGHRS and YFSETQ. Trimming shortened V by 5 bases and J by 2 bases, and 16 bases separated the two germline ends. CDR3 region: CASRATGTPQETQYF. CDR3 DNA: TGCGCCAGCAGAGCGACCGGGACACCACAAGAGACCCAGTACTTC.

The chain couples TRBV6-1 to TRBJ1-1; TRBD1 might be the D (5 bases). Germline V gene sequence: CDR1 MNHNS, CDR2 SASEGT. The CDR3 runs 14 residues. Trimming removed 6 bases from V and 6 bases from J, with 17 bases in between. This chain's CDR3 is CASRAGFEVAEAFF. Written as DNA, the CDR3 is TGTGCCAGCAGAGCAGGGTTTGAGGTCGCTGAAGCTTTCTTT.

This sequence joins TRBV13 and TRBJ2-3, with 16 positions matching TRBD2. CDR3 length equals 16 residues. CDR1 and CDR2 from the germline V gene are PRHDT and FYEKMQ (reference sequence). Unmatched junction bases numbered 3, after V lost 5 bases and J lost 4 bases. The CDR3 nucleotides are TGTGCCAGCAGCCTGGGACTAGCGGGAGGGGCAGATACGCAGTATTTT. Translated: CASSLGLAGGADTQYF.

The chain couples TRBV6-6 to TRBJ2-1, with 13 bases fitting TRBD2. In germline, CDR1 is MNHNY, CDR2 SVGAGI (reference sequence). V trimming: 6 bases; J trimming: 6 bases; junction bases outside the gene matches: 8. The CDR3 covers 16 residues. CDR3 amino acids: CASRDKTSGGTNEQFF. CDR3 nucleotide sequence: TGTGCCAGCAGGGATAAGACTAGCGGGGGGACCAATGAGCAGTTCTTC.

The chain joins TRBV28 to TRBJ2-7, with D maybe TRBD2 (5 bases). V lost 2 bases, J lost 7 bases, and 12 bases lay in between. Germline-derived CDR1 and CDR2 are MDHEN and SYDVKM. The CDR3 contains 13 residues. The CDR3 nucleotides read TGTGCCAGCAGTTTACCTCAGACGGGGGAGCAGTACTTC. Translation: CASSLPQTGEQYF. The full variable domain, completed using reference TRBV28 and TRBJ2-7, is DVKVTQSSRYLVKRTGEKVFLECVQDMDHENMFWYRQDPGLGLRLIYFSYDVKMKEKGDIPEGYSVSREKKERFSLILESASTNQTSMYLCASSLPQTGEQYFGPGTRLTVT.

The chain combines TRBV6-6 with TRBJ2-7; D remains unclear. The V gene lost 2 bases and the J gene lost 9 bases, with 20 bases spanning the gap. Germline assignment: CDR1 MNHNY and CDR2 SVGAGI (reference sequence). This CDR3 region has 15 residues. The CDR3, as DNA: TGTGCCAGCAGTTACCCCCCACAAAGAGGTCCTGTGCAGTACTTC. Translation: CASSYPPQRGPVQYF.

This clone was seen a single time. The V gene is TRBV9, the J gene TRBJ1-6; no reliable D call. The V end was cut by 2 bases, the J end by 7 bases, with 4 bases between. The length of the CDR3 is 12 residues. CDR1 and CDR2 from the germline V gene are SGDLS and YYNGEE. The DNA for the CDR3 is TGTGCCAGCAGCGTCCGAAATTCACCCCTCCACTTT. It specifies CASSVRNSPLHF.

The CDR3 coding sequence is TGTGCCAGTATCGGGGGCCTGCGGGCCATATATTTT. Its translation: CASIGGLRAIYF. The rearrangement joins TRBV19 to TRBJ1-3, with D maybe TRBD1 (6 bases). Trimming cost V 7 bases and J 11 bases, with 15 bases left between them. Germline V gene sequence: CDR1 LNHDA, CDR2 SQIVND (reference sequence). This CDR3 spans 12 amino acids. Together with reference TRBV19 and TRBJ1-3, the CDR3 gives the full variable domain: DGGITQSPKYLFRKEGQNVTLSCEQNLNHDAMYWYRQDPGQGLRLIYYSQIVNDFQKGDIAEGYSVSREKKESFPLTVTSAQKNPTAFYLCASIGGLRAIYFGEGSWLTVV.

V usage is TRBV6-1 and J usage is TRBJ2-3; TRBD1 matches 9 bases. This CDR3 has 16 residues. CDR1 and CDR2 (germline): MNHNS, SASEGT. Trimming cost V 3 bases and J 1 base; bases outside gene matches: 5. CDR3 nucleotide sequence: TGTGCCAGCAGTGAGGGACAGGGAAGGGGCACAGATACGCAGTATTTT. Amino acids: CASSEGQGRGTDTQYF.